This T cell receptor (beta chain) came from a study of blood T cell repertoires in COVID-19. Study overall: COVID-19 samples collected from the United States, Italy and Spain covered acute and convalescent phases.

Per the original data handling: From reference gene primer amplification, estimates of nucleated cell counts were derived. Only in-frame clones appear in the TCRdb table, and some are missing; sequencing was by immunoSEQ multiplex PCR. Clone size and the V and J calls come from that table; the DNA yielded D and trimming. The data contain roughly 160,000 clones, roughly 85% of them singletons. Trimming removed 4 bases at V and 5 bases at J, with 13 bases between. CDR1 is SGHRS and CDR2 is YFSETQ in the germline V gene. The CDR3 consists of 14 residues. The source is a man aged 55 to 70 with acute or convalescent COVID-19. The material sequenced was peripheral blood. The V call is TRBV5-1, the J call TRBJ1-5, with D possibly being TRBD1 (6 bases). The CDR3 loop is CASSPGHYDQPQHF. CDR3 coding DNA: TGCGCCAGCAGCCCGGGACATTACGATCAGCCCCAGCATTTT.